The subject of this entry is one TCR beta chain. Amplification used 60 Vbeta primers and 13 Jbeta primers. Data came from immunoSEQ multiplex PCR; TCRdb stores just in-frame clones and leaves some out. The table lists some 61,000 clones, approximately 75% of them singletons. Germline V CDR1 and CDR2: MNHEY, SVGAGI. This CDR3 comprises 14 residues. Unmatched junction bases numbered 2, after V lost 3 bases and J lost 7 bases. The data derive from a study of cytomegalovirus exposure and HLA in healthy donors. The source of this sequence is a human donor in good health. The chain recombines TRBV6-5 with TRBJ1-4, with 10 bases that match TRBD1. What was sequenced was PBMCs. The CDR3 sequence: CASSYGQGVEKLFF. The CDR3 DNA is TGTGCCAGCAGTTATGGACAGGGGGTTGAAAAACTGTTTTTT.